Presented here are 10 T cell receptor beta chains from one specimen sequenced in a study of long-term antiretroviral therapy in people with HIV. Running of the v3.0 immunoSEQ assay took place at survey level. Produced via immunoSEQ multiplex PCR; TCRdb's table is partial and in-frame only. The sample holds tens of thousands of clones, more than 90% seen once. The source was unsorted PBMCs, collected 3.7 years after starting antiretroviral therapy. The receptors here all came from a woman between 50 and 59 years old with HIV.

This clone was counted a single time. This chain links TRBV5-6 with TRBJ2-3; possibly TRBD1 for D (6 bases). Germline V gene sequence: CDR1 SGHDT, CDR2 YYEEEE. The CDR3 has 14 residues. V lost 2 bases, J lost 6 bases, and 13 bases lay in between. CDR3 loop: CASSFFRGTDTQYF. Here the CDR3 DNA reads TGTGCCAGCAGCTTCTTCAGGGGTACGGATACGCAGTATTTT.

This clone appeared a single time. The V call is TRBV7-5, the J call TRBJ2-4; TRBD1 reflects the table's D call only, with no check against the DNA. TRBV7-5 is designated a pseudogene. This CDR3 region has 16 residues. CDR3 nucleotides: TGTGCCAGAAGCCCCAGACAGGGGCTAGCCAAAAACATTCAGTACTTC. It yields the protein CARSPRQGLAKNIQYF.

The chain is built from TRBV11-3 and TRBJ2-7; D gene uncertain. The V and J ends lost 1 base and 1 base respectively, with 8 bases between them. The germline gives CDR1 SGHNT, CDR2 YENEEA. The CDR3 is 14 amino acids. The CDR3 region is CASSLGADSYEQYF. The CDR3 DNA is TGTGCCAGCAGCTTAGGGGCCGATTCCTACGAGCAGTACTTC.

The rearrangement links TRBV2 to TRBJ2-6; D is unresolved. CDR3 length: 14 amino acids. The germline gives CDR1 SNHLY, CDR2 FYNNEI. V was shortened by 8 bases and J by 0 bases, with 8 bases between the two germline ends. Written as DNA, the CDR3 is TGTGCCAGCGGACGGATCTCTGGGGCCAACGTCCTGACTTTC. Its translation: CASGRISGANVLTF.

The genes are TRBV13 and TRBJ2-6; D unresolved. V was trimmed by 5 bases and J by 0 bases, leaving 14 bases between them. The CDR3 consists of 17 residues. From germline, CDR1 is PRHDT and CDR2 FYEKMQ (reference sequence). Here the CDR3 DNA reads TGTGCCAGCAGCCTCCTAGAGACCAGCTCTGGGGCCAACGTCCTGACTTTC. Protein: CASSLLETSSGANVLTF.

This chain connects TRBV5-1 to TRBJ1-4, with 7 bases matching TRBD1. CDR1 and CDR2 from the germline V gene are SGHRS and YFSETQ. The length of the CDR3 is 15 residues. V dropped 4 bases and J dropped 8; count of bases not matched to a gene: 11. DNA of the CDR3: TGCGCCAGCAGCCAAGGGACAGCTGTTGGGGAAAAACTGTTTTTT. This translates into CASSQGTAVGEKLFF.

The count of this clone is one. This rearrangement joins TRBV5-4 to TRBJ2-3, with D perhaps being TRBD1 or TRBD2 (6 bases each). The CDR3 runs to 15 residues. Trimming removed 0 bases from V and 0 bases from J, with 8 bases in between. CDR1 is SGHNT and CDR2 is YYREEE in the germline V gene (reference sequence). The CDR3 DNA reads TGTGCCAGCAGCTTGGAAGGGGGGAGCACAGATACGCAGTATTTT. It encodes CASSLEGGSTDTQYF.

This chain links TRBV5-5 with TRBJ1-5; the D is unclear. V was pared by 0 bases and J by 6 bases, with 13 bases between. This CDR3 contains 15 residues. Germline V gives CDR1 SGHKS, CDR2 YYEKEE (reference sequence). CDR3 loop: CASSLGRFSPQPQHF. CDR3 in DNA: TGTGCCAGCAGCTTGGGGCGGTTTTCACCTCAGCCCCAGCATTTT.

The CDR3 sequence: CASSQDPSYGYTF. The CDR3 nucleotides are TGCGCCAGCAGCCAAGACCCTAGCTATGGCTACACCTTC. The genes are TRBV4-3 and TRBJ1-2, with D unresolved. CDR1 is LGHNA, CDR2 YSLEER, per germline. V lost 0 bases and J 4 bases, leaving 6 bases between the germline ends. This CDR3 spans 13 amino acids.

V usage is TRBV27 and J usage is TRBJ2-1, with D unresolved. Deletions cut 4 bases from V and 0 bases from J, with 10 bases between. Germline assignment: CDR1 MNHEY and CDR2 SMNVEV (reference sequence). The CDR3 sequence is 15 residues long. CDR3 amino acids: CASSWKMSSYNEQFF. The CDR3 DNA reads TGTGCCAGCAGTTGGAAGATGAGCTCCTACAATGAGCAGTTCTTC.